These 14 T cell receptor beta chains originate from one sample sequenced in a study of radiation and T cells in renal cell carcinoma. Produced via immunoSEQ multiplex PCR; TCRdb's table is partial and in-frame only. The sample includes roughly 170,000 clones, 88% of them seen just once. Time point indicated: blood 4 weeks post-SBRT, at nephrectomy. Specified treatment: 15 Gy SBRT to primary tumor, nephrectomy 4 weeks later. Sample: blood, taken from a patient whose treatment included radiotherapy and nephrectomy. The receptors here all came from a woman aged 45 to 65 with renal cell carcinoma.

The chain joins TRBV4-1 to TRBJ1-3; 9 nucleotides agree with TRBD1. The CDR3 runs to 15 residues. The germline V gene encodes CDR1 MGHRA and CDR2 YSYEKL. The ends lost 6 bases at V and 2 bases at J; junction bases unmatched: 5. CDR3 in amino acids: CASRDGTGPGNTIYF. The CDR3 nucleotides are TGCGCCAGCAGAGACGGGACAGGGCCTGGAAACACCATATATTTT.

The chain recombines TRBV29-1 with TRBJ1-3; perhaps TRBD1 as D (6 bases). Trimming left V 4 bases short and J 0 bases short, with 13 bases between. CDR3 length equals 15 residues. Germline V lookup: CDR1 SQVTM, CDR2 ANQGSEA. The CDR3 sequence: CSVVGQGSSGNTIYF. CDR3 DNA sequence: TGCAGCGTTGTAGGTCAGGGGTCCTCTGGAAACACCATATATTTT. The full variable domain, in which reference TRBV29-1 and TRBJ1-3 provide the parts outside the CDR3, is SAVISQKPSRDICQRGTSLTIQCQVDSQVTMMFWYRQQPGQSLTLIATANQGSEATYESGFVIDKFPISRPNLTFSTLTVSNMSPEDSSIYLCSVVGQGSSGNTIYFGEGSWLTVV.

The chain employs TRBV5-1 and TRBJ2-5; 10 bases are a match to TRBD1. After removal of 4 bases from V and 3 bases from J, the junction contained 9 bases not matched to a gene. Germline CDR1 SGHRS, CDR2 YFSETQ. The CDR3 runs to 16 residues. The CDR3 is CASSGSPGTGEETQYF. The CDR3 DNA reads as TGCGCCAGCAGCGGGTCGCCCGGGACAGGGGAAGAGACCCAGTACTTC.

In its sample, this clone was seen once. The chain carries TRBV1 and TRBJ2-7; the table's D call TRBD2 went unverified against the DNA. TRBV1 is assigned pseudogene status. The CDR3 length is 17 residues. The CDR3 DNA reads TGCACCAGCAGCCAAGGCGAACGGGATCTCCCCAAAGGAGAGCAGTACTTC. Translating it yields CTSSQGERDLPKGEQYF.

The CDR3, as DNA: TGTGCCAGCAGCCAAGGGGGACAGGCCTACACCGGGGAGCTGTTTTTT. Protein: CASSQGGQAYTGELFF. The chain is built from TRBV11-3 and TRBJ2-2; 8 bases fit TRBD1. V gave up 5 bases and J gave up 3 bases; unmatched junction bases: 8. Germline V CDR1 and CDR2: SGHNT, YENEEA. The CDR3 has 16 amino acids. The full variable domain, its missing parts supplied by reference TRBV11-3 and TRBJ2-2, is EAGVVQSPRYKIIEKKQPVAFWCNPISGHNTLYWYLQNLGQGPELLIRYENEEAVDDSQLPKDRFSAERLKGVDSTLKIQPAELGDSAVYLCASSQGGQAYTGELFFGEGSRLTVL.

The V and J genes are TRBV6-6 and TRBJ1-1; no clear D gene. Looked up from germline, CDR1 is MNHNY and CDR2 is SVGAGI (reference sequence). Between the trimmed V and J ends, which lost 5 bases and 5 bases, there was a span of 12 bases. The CDR3 totals 13 residues. This chain's CDR3 is CASSTGPPTEAFF. DNA of the CDR3: TGTGCCAGCAGTACGGGCCCGCCAACTGAAGCTTTCTTT.

The rearrangement links TRBV4-1 to TRBJ2-1; 7 bases agree with TRBD2. The CDR3 spans 17 residues. Per the germline V gene, CDR1 is MGHRA and CDR2 is YSYEKL. After removal of 1 base from V and 0 bases from J, the junction contained 6 bases not matched to a gene. DNA for the CDR3: TGCGCCAGCAGCCAAGGCGTGACGGGGGGCTCCTACAATGAGCAGTTCTTC. Translation gives CASSQGVTGGSYNEQFF.

The chain has TRBV7-9 and TRBJ1-1; the match to TRBD1 covers 11 bases. The trim removed 3 bases at V and 2 bases at J, leaving 5 bases unmatched. CDR3 size: 16 residues. Germline V gives CDR1 SEHNR, CDR2 FQNEAQ (reference sequence). The CDR3 sequence is CASSLFGTGGNTEAFF. The CDR3 nucleotides are TGTGCCAGCAGCTTGTTCGGGACAGGGGGAAACACTGAAGCTTTCTTT.

There are a few counts of this clone. The rearrangement links TRBV2 to TRBJ1-6; 7 nucleotides match TRBD1. V was pared by 3 bases and J by 8 bases, with 4 bases of the junction left unmatched. The CDR3 length is 14 residues. CDR1 SNHLY and CDR2 FYNNEI come from the germline V gene. The DNA for the CDR3 is TGTGCCAGCAGTGAGGAGGGGGCCTATTCACCCCTCCACTTT. Protein: CASSEEGAYSPLHF.

The chain is built from TRBV30 and TRBJ1-5; 7 bases are shared with TRBD1. V gave up 0 bases and J gave up 6 bases; unmatched junction bases: 5. From germline, CDR1 is GTSNPN and CDR2 SVGIG (reference sequence). The CDR3 is made up of 14 amino acids. The CDR3 DNA follows: TGTGCCTGGAGTGTAGTAACAGGGGTTCAGCCCCAGCATTTT. This translates into CAWSVVTGVQPQHF.

This CDR3 is CASSDQASGGATDTQYF. CDR3 nucleotide sequence: TGTGCCAGCAGTGACCAAGCTAGCGGGGGGGCCACAGATACGCAGTATTTT. The chain employs TRBV6-1 and TRBJ2-3, with TRBD2 identical over 12 bases. Germline V gives CDR1 MNHNS, CDR2 SASEGT. V gave up 3 bases and J gave up 2 bases; unmatched junction bases: 6. This CDR3 region has 17 residues.

This chain uses TRBV29-1 with TRBJ1-1; D might be TRBD1 (6 bases). CDR1 and CDR2 from the germline V gene are SQVTM and ANQGSEA. The CDR3 is 13 amino acids. The V end was cut by 6 bases, the J end by 2 bases, with 13 bases between. The CDR3 reads CSVQGRANTEAFF. The CDR3 DNA sequence: TGCAGCGTGCAGGGGCGCGCTAACACTGAAGCTTTCTTT.

V and J are TRBV11-2 and TRBJ1-3; D is possibly TRBD1 (6 bases). V was cut by 5 bases and J by 4 bases, with 15 bases left in between. This CDR3 spans 15 amino acids. Germline assignment: CDR1 SGHAT and CDR2 FQNNGV. CDR3 protein: CASSPTGSAGNTIYF. CDR3 coding DNA: TGTGCCAGCAGCCCCACAGGGTCAGCCGGAAACACCATATATTTT.

The chain couples TRBV7-2 to TRBJ2-7; D not certain. The V and J ends lost 8 bases and 0 bases respectively, with 17 bases between them. This CDR3 contains 15 residues. Germline V gives CDR1 SGHTA, CDR2 FQGNSA. The CDR3 here is CASALSTTPSYEQYF. DNA of the CDR3: TGTGCCAGCGCTCTTAGTACCACCCCCTCCTACGAGCAGTACTTC.